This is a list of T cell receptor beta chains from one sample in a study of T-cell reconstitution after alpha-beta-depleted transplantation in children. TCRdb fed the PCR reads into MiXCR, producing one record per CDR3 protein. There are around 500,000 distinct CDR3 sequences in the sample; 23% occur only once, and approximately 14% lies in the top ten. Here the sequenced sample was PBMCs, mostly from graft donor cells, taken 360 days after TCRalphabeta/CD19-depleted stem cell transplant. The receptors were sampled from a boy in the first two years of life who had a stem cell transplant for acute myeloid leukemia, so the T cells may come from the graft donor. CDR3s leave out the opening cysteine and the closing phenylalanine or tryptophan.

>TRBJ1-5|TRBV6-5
ASRKVGQGAGQPQH
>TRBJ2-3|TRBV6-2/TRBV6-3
ASSKPGSQDTQY
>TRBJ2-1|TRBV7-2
ASSPPGFLDEQF
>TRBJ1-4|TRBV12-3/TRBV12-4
ASSLGALATNEKLF
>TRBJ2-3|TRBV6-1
ASSRGTSDFLDTQY
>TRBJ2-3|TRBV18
ASSPELAGRTDTQY
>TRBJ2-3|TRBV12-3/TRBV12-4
ASSAYRVGTDTQY
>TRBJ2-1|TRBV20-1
SARPQNLLWGDYSYNEQF
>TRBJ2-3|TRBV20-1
SATSGTSGGNTQY
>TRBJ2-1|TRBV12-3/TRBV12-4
ASNEDWHNEQF
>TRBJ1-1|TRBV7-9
ASIRGGEAEAF
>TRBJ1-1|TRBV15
ATSRVGQNTEAF
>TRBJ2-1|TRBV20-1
SARPTLTRKDAEQF
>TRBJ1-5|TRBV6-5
ASSYSRQDGNQPQH
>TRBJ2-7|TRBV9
ASSPGVSSYEQY
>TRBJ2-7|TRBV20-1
SARDHGPGSTNEQY
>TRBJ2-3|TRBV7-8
ASRRSSGRTDTQY
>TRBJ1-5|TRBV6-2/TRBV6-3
ASSYTSGNQPQH
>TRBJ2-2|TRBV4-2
ASSQVLGELTGELF
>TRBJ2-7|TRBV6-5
ASSYGQGKSSYEQY
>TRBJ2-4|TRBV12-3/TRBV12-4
ASSLLITGIAKNIQY
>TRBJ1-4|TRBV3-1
ASSQRQGPNEKLF
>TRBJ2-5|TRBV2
ASRLEETQY
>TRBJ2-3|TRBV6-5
ASSYGRGVVGTDTQY
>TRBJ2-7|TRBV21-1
ASSKHVRGEQY
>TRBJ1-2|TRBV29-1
SVPGQFYGYT
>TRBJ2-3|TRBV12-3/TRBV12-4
ASSPLLAGGDTQY
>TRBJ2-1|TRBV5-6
ASSRVGTLDSLNEQF
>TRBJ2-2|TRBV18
ASSVTGPGELF
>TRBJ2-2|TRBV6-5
ASSYGMNTGELF
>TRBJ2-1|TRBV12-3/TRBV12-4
ASSSWGGSYNEQF
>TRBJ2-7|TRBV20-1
SAKGTSGGVSYEQY
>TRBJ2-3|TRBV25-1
ASSEGRGGGATDTQY
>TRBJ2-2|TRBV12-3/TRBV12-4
ASRLTGAPAGKLF
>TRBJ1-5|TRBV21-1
ASSIGYRRDSNQPQH
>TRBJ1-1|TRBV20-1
SAIWGGEAF
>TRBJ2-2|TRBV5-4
ASSPGRTVRELF
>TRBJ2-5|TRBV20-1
SAIQAQETQY
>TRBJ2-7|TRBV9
ASSVEYGNHEQY
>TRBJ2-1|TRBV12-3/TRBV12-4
ALCPGTAEMFTFNEQF
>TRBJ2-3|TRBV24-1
ATSDGSYTQY
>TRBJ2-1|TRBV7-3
ASSLMGLAYNEQF
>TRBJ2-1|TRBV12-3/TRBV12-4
ASSLAVAEQF
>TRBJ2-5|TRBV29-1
SVGEGETQY
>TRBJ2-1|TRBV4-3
ASSQDPGEQF
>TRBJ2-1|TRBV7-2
ASSFMRTPEQF
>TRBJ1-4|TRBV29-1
SAGTGGEKLF
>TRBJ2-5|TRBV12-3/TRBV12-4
ASSLALAASQETQY
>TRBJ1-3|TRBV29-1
SVVTLSGNTIY
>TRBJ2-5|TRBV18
ASSPPQGETQY
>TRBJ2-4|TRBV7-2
ASSLEWGQDIQY
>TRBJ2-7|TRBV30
AWSVGDGTYEQY